The sequence of this T cell receptor beta chain was determined in a study of control samples from healthy donors and cancer patients. Clones were sequenced by immunoSEQ multiplex PCR, and TCRdb holds only the in-frame ones, with some missing. The data contain about 160,000 clones, roughly 95% of them singletons. There are 14 residues in the CDR3. CDR1 is MDHEN and CDR2 is SYDVKM in the germline V gene. Between the trimmed V and J ends, which lost 4 bases and 7 bases, there was a span of 11 bases. This TCR was sampled from a woman in her twenties or thirties in good health. What was sequenced was blood. The V gene is TRBV28, the J gene TRBJ1-6; the D gene is possibly TRBD1 (5 bases). CDR3 sequence reads: CASSSYGGNSPLHF. In DNA, the CDR3 is TGTGCCAGCAGTTCCTATGGGGGAAATTCACCCCTCCACTTT.